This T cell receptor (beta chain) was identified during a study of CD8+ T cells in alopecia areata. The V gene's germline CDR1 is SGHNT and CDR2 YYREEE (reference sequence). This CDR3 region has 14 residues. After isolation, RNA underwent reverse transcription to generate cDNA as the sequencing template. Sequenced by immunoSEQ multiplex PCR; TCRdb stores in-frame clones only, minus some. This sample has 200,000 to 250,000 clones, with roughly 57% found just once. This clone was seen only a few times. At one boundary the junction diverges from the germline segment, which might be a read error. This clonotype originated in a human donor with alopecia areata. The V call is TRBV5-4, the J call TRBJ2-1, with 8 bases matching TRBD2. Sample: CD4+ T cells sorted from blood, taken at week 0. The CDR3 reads CASSSASGYSEQFF. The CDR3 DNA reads TGTGCCAGCAGCTCGGCTAGCGGGTACAGTGAGCAGTTCTTC.